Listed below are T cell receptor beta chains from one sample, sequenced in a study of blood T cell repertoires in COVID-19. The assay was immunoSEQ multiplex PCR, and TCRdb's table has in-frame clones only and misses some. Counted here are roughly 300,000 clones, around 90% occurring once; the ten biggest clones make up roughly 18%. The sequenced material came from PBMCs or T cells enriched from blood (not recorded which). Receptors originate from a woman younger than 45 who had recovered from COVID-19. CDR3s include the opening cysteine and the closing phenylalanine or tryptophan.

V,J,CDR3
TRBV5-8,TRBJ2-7,CASSSATYEQYF
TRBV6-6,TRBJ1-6,CASTLLVVDSPLHF
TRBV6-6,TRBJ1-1,CASSYGRGIVNTEAFF
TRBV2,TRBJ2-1,CASRLEGNEQFF
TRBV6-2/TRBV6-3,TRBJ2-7,CASSSSGRASYEQYF
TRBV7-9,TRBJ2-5,CASRDGSSGSQETQYF
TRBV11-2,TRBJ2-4,CASSPSLAKNIQYF
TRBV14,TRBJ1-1,CASSQEREPGRSGAFF
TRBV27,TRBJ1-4,CASSLQGANEKLFF
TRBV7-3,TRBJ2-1,CASSPGLAGADEQFF
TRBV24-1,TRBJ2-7,CATSDSNSGRVYEQYF
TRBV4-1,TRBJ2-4,CASSQVGAGSFQYF
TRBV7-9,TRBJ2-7,CASSEGTGEYEQYF
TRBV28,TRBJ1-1,CASSLKQGRAFF
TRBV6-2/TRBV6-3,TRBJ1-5,CASSWGQGTNQPQHF
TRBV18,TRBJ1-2,CASSPLPGQGSYGYTF